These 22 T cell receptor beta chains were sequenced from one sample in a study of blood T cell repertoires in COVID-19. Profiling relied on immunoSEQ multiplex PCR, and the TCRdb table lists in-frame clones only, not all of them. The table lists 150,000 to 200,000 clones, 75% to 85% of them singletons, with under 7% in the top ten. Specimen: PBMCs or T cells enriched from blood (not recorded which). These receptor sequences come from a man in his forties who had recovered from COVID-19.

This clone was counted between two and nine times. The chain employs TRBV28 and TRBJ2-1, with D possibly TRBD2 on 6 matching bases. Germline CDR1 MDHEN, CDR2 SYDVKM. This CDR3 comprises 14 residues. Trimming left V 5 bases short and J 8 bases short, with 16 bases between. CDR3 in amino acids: CASSQGLIGDEQFF. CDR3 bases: TGTGCCAGCAGTCAGGGACTTATAGGGGATGAGCAGTTCTTC.

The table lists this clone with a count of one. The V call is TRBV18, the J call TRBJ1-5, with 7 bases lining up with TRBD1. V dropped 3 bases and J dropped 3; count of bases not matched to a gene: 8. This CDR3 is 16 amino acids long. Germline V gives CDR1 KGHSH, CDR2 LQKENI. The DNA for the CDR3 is TGTGCCAGCTCACCTACTTCGGGACAGCCCAATCAGCCCCAGCATTTT. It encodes CASSPTSGQPNQPQHF.

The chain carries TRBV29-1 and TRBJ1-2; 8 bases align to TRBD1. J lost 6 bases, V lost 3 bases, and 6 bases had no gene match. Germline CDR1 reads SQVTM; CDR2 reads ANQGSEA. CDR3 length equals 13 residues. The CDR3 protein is CSVEGRGPDGYTF. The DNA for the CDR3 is TGCAGCGTTGAGGGCAGGGGGCCTGATGGCTACACCTTC.

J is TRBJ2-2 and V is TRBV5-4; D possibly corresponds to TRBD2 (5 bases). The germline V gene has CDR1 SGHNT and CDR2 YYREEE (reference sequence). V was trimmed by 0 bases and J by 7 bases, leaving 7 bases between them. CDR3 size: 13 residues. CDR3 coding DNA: TGTGCCAGCAGCTTGGCGGGGATCGGGGAGCTGTTTTTT. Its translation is CASSLAGIGELFF.

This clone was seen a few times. CDR3 in amino acids: CAWSVKSYRGTASSYEQYV. CDR3 nucleotide sequence: TGTGCCTGGAGTGTTAAGTCGTATCGCGGGACAGCGAGCTCCTACGAGCAGTACGTC. The rearrangement links TRBV30 to TRBJ2-7; TRBD1 might be the D (7 bases). The germline gives CDR1 GTSNPN, CDR2 SVGIG (reference sequence). The CDR3 covers 19 residues. Between the trimmed V and J ends, which lost 0 bases and 0 bases, there was a span of 24 bases.

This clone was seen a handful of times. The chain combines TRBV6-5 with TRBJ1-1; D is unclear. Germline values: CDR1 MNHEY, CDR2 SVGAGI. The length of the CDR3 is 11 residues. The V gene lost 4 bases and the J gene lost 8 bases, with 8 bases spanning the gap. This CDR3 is CASSFYSEAFF. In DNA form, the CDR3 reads TGTGCCAGCAGTTTTTACAGCGAAGCTTTCTTT.

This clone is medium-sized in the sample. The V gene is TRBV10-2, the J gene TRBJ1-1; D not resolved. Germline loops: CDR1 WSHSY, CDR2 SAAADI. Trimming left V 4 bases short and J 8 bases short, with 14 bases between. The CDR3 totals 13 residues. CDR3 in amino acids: CASSGLNQFEAFF. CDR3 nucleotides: TGCGCCAGCAGTGGTCTAAATCAATTCGAAGCTTTCTTT.

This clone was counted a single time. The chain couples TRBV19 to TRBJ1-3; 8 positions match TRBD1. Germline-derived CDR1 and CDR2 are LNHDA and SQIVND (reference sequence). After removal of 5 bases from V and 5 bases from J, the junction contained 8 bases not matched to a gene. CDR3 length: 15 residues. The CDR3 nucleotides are TGTGCCAGTAGTCCGCGACAGGGGCAAAGAAACACCATATATTTT. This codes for CASSPRQGQRNTIYF.

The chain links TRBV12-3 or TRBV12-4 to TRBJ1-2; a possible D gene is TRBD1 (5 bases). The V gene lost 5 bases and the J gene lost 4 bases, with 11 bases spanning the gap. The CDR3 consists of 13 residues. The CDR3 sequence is CASSVQDSYGYTF. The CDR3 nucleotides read TGTGCCAGCAGTGTACAGGATAGCTATGGCTACACCTTC.

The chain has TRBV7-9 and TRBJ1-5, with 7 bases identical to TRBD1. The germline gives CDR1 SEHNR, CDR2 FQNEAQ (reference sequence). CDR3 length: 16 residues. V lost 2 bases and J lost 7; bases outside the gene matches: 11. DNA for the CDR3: TGTGCCAGCAGCTTACTCGCTGGGACAGATATACAGCCCCAGCATTTT. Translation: CASSLLAGTDIQPQHF.

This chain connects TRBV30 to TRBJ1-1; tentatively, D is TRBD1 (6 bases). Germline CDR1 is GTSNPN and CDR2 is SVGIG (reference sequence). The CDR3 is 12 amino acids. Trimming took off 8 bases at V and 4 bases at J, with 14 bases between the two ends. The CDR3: CAVATGRTEAFF. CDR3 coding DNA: TGTGCCGTTGCCACAGGGCGCACTGAAGCTTTCTTT. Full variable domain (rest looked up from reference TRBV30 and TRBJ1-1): SQTIHQWPATLVQPVGSPLSLECTVEGTSNPNLYWYRQAAGRGLQLLFYSVGIGQISSEVPQNLSASRPQDRQFILSSKKLLLSDSGFYLCAVATGRTEAFFGQGTRLTVV.

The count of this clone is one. The CDR3 spells CASSAGQGPSYEQYF. CDR3 sequence (DNA): TGCGCCAGCAGCGCGGGACAGGGTCCCTCCTACGAGCAGTACTTC. The rearrangement links TRBV4-1 to TRBJ2-7; 9 bases map to TRBD1. V was pared by 5 bases and J by 0 bases, with 5 bases of the junction left unmatched. Germline V gene sequence: CDR1 MGHRA, CDR2 YSYEKL. The CDR3 sequence is 15 residues long.

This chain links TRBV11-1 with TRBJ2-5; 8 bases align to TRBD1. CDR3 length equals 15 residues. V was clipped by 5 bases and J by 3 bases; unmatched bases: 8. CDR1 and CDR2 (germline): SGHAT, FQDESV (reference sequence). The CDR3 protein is CASSPGNRGEETQYF. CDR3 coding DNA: TGTGCCAGCAGCCCAGGAAACAGGGGGGAAGAGACCCAGTACTTC.

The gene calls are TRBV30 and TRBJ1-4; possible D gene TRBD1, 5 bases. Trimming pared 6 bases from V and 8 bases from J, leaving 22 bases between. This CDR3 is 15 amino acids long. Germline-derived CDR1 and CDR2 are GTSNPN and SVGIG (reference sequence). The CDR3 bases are TGTGCCTGTTCCCTTCGGGGGAGGGGAAGAGAAAAACTGTTTTTT. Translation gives CACSLRGRGREKLFF.

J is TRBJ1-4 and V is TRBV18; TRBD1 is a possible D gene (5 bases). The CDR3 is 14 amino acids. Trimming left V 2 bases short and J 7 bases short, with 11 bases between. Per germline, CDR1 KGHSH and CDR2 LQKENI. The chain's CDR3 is CASSPGADGEKLFF. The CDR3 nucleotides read TGTGCCAGCTCACCAGGGGCCGACGGTGAAAAACTGTTTTTT. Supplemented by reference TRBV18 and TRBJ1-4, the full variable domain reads NAGVMQNPRHLVRRRGQEARLRCSPMKGHSHVYWYRQLPEEGLKFMVYLQKENIIDESGMPKERFSAEFPKEGPSILRIQQVVRGDSAAYFCASSPGADGEKLFFGSGTQLSVL.

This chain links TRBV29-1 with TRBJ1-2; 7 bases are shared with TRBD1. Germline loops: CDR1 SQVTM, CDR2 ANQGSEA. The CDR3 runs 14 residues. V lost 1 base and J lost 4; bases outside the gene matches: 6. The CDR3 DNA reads TGCAGCGTTGAAGGGACAGGCCCATTCTATGGCTACACCTTC. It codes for CSVEGTGPFYGYTF.

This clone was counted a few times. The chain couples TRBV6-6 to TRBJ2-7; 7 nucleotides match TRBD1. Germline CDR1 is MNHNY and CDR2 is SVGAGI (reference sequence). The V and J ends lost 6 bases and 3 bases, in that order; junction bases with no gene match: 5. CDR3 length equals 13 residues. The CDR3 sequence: CASRQGNLYEQYF. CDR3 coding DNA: TGTGCCAGCAGACAGGGGAATCTCTACGAGCAGTACTTC.

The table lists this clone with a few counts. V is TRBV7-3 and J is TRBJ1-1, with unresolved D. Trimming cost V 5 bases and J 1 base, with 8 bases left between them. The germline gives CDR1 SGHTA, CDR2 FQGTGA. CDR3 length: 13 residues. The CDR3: CASSQTGNTEAFF. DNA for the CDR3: TGTGCCAGCAGCCAGACGGGGAACACTGAAGCTTTCTTT.

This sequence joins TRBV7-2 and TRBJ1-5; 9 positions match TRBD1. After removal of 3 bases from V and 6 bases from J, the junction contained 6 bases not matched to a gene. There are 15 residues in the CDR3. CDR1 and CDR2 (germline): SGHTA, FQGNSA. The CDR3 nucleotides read TGTGCCAGCAGCTTGGAACAGGGGGCGACTCAGCCCCAGCATTTT. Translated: CASSLEQGATQPQHF.

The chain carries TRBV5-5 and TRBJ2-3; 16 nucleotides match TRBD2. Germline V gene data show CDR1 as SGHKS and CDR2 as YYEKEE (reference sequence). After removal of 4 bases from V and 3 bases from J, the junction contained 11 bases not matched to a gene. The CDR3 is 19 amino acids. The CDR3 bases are TGTGCCAGCAGCCTGAGACCGGGACTAGCGGGGGGGCGAACAGATACGCAGTATTTT. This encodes CASSLRPGLAGGRTDTQYF.

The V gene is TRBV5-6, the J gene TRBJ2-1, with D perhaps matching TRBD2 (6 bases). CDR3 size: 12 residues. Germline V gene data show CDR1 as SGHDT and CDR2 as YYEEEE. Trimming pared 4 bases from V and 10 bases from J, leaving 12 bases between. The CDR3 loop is CASSRWGVEQFF. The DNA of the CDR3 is TGTGCCAGCAGCAGATGGGGGGTAGAGCAGTTCTTC.

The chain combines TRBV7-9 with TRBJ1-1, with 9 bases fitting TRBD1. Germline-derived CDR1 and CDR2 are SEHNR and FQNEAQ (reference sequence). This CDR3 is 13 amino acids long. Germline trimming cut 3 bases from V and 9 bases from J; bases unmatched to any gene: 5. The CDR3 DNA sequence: TGTGCCAGCAGCTTGAGAGGACAGGGGAAAGCTTTCTTT. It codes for CASSLRGQGKAFF.